This T cell receptor beta chain was sequenced during a study of cytomegalovirus exposure and HLA in healthy donors. General study results and limits: There was a cluster of highly shared sequence variants that was likely a sequencing artifact. The study found most TCR sequences rare, yet found some public TCRs in many donors.

The V gene's germline CDR1 is MDHEN and CDR2 SYDVKM. The CDR3 is 14 residues long. As regards this clone: Its target is unknown.

The PCR contained 60 Vbeta and 13 Jbeta primers. Using immunoSEQ multiplex PCR, the repertoire was profiled, and TCRdb retains in-frame clones only, with some absent. The data hold approximately 100,000 clones, with about 85% observed a single time. This receptor was taken from a man aged 35 to 55 in good health and CMV-seropositive. Sequenced input: PBMCs. The chain couples TRBV28 to TRBJ2-5; 8 bases match TRBD1. TRBJ2-7 explains the end of the DNA better; the J call may be wrong. The CDR3 coding sequence is TGTGCCAGCAAAACGGGGACAGGAAAGGGCGAGCAGTACTTC. It specifies CASKTGTGKGEQYF.